This TCR beta chain derives from a study of T cells after yellow fever vaccination. TCRdb redid the calling of the 5' RACE reads with MiXCR, one entry per CDR3 protein. The sample contains hundreds of thousands of distinct CDR3 sequences, roughly 12% of which appear only once. This clonotype was seen a handful of times. This receptor was taken from a man aged 25 to 40 who received the YFV17D yellow fever vaccine. Sequenced material: PBMCs, taken on the day of the yellow fever booster vaccination.

The DNA for the CDR3 is TGTGCCAGCAGCACCGGGACGGTTGGGACCCAGTACTTC. Protein sequence: CASSTGTVGTQYF. The chain is built from TRBV7-2 and TRBJ2-5; D may match TRBD1 or TRBD2 (5 bases each). The length of the CDR3 is 13 residues. V lost 5 bases to trimming and J lost 7 bases, with 14 bases between them. Germline V CDR1 and CDR2: SGHTA, FQGNSA.